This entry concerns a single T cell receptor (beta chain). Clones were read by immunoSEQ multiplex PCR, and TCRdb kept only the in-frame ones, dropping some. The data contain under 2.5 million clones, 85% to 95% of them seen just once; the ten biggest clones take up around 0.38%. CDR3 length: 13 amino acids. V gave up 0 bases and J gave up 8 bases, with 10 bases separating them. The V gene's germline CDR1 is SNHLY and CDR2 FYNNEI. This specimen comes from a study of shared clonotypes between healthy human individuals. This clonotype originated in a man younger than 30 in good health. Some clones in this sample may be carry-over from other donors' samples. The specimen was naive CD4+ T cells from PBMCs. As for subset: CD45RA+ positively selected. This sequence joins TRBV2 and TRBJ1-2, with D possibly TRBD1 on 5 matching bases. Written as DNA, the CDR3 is TGTGCCAGCAGTGAAGCGGGACGTCGCGGCTACACCTTC. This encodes CASSEAGRRGYTF.